The 6 T cell receptor beta chains given below trace back to one sample, sequenced in a study of CD4+ T cells in melanoma. The method was immunoSEQ multiplex PCR; TCRdb's version includes in-frame clones alone and lacks a portion of them. The sample yields 13,000 or so clones, around 68% seen once. The sequenced sample was cells from a culture (not recorded whether cultured in vitro). The receptor source for this set is a human donor with melanoma.

The chain recombines TRBV5-4 with TRBJ1-1; tentatively, D is TRBD1 (5 bases). The CDR3 runs 15 residues. V was trimmed by 4 bases and J by 6 bases, leaving 19 bases between them. Germline lookup yields CDR1 SGHNT and CDR2 YYREEE (reference sequence). CDR3 nucleotides: TGTGCCAGCAGCCTCCCGAGGCAGGGCCCGCCTGAAGCTTTCTTT. This sequence encodes CASSLPRQGPPEAFF.

The chain has TRBV9 and TRBJ1-3; D is unclear. V lost 4 bases and J lost 2, with 7 bases in between. CDR3 size: 13 residues. CDR1 is SGDLS and CDR2 is YYNGEE in the germline V gene. The CDR3 region has the DNA TGTGCCAGCAGCTCCCCCACTGGAAACACCATATATTTT. Amino acid sequence: CASSSPTGNTIYF.

This clone was observed a handful of times. This chain's CDR3 is CASSIGRNTEAFF. For the CDR3, the DNA is TGTGCCAGTAGTATCGGGAGGAACACTGAAGCTTTCTTT. The genes are TRBV19 and TRBJ1-1; no clear D. The V and J ends lost 3 bases and 1 base respectively, with 6 bases between them. The CDR3 runs to 13 residues. Germline V gene data show CDR1 as LNHDA and CDR2 as SQIVND (reference sequence).

As concerns this clone: A read error may account for a junction end that differs from germline. The V gene is TRBV5-5, the J gene TRBJ2-5; D not resolved. Germline assignment: CDR1 SGHKS and CDR2 YYEKEE (reference sequence). The CDR3 totals 12 residues. CDR3 protein: CASSLILESLNF. The CDR3 DNA is TGTGCCAGCAGCTTGATCCTCGAGAGTTTGAACTTC.

The chain is built from TRBV25-1 and TRBJ2-3, with 12 nucleotides matching TRBD2. Looked up from germline, CDR1 is MGHDK and CDR2 is SYGVNS. CDR3 size: 18 residues. V shed 0 bases, J shed 4 bases, and the junction held 8 bases outside the gene matches. This chain's CDR3 is CASSEYLLAGGKADTQYF. The CDR3 DNA sequence: TGTGCCAGCAGTGAATATCTTCTAGCGGGGGGGAAGGCAGATACGCAGTATTTT.

This clone was detected a few times. The sample contains more than one DNA sequence encoding this CDR3. This sequence joins TRBV6-4 and TRBJ1-1, with D unclear. CDR1 and CDR2 (germline): MRHNA, SNTAGT. The CDR3 spans 13 residues. The V and J ends lost 6 bases and 1 base respectively, with 9 bases between them. CDR3 in amino acids: CASSSNWNTEAFF. DNA for the CDR3: TGTGCCAGCAGCAGCAATTGGAACACTGAAGCTTTCTTT.